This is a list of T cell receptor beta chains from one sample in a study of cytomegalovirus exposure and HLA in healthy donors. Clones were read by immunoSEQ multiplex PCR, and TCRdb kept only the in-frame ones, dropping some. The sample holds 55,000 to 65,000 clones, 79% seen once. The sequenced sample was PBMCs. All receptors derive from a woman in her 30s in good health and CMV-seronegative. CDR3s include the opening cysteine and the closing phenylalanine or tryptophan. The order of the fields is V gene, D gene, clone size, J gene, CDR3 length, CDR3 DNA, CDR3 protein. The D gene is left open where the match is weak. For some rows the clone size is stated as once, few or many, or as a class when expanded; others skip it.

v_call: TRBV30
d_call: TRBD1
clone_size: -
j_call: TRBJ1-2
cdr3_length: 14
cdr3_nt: TGTGCCTGGAGTGCCGGACAGGGGGTATATGGCTACACCTTC
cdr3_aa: CAWSAGQGVYGYTF

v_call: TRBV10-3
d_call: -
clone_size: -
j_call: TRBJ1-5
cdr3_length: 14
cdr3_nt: TGTGCCATCCGGGGTGACATGAGCAATCAGCCCCAGCATTTT
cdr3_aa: CAIRGDMSNQPQHF

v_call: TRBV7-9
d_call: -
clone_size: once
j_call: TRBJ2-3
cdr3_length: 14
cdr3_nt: TGTGCCAGCAGCTCCGGGACTTGGACAGATACGCAGTATTTT
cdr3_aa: CASSSGTWTDTQYF

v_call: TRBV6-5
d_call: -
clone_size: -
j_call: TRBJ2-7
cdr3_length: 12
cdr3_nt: TGTGCCAGCAGTCAGGACAGCTACGAGCAGTACTTC
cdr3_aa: CASSQDSYEQYF

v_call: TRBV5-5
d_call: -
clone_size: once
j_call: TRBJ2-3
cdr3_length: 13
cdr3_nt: TGTGCCAGCCTGGAAGGGGCGGGGGATACGCAGTATTTT
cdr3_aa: CASLEGAGDTQYF

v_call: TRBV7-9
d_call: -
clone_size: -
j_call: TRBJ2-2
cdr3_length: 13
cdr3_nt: TGTGCCATCCAGCGGGCCCCCACCGGGGAGCTGTTTTTT
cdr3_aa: CAIQRAPTGELFF

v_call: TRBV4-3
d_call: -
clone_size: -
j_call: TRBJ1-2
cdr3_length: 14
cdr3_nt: TGCGCCAGCAGCCTACAGGGAGCTAACTATGGCTACACCTTC
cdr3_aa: CASSLQGANYGYTF

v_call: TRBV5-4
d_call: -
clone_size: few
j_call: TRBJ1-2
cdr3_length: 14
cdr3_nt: TGTGCCAGCAGCTTTGAGACAGGAACCTATGGCTACACCTTC
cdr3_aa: CASSFETGTYGYTF

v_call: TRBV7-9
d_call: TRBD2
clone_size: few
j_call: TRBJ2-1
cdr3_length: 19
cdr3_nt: TGTGCCAGCAGCTTAGACAGAATTCGGACTAGCGGGGGGATTGATGAGCAGTTCTTC
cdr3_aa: CASSLDRIRTSGGIDEQFF

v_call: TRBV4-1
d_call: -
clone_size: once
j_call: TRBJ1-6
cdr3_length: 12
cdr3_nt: TGCGCCAGCAGCTTCAGGAATTCACCCCTCCACTTT
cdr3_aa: CASSFRNSPLHF